The 23 T cell receptor beta chains below were found in one sample sequenced in a study of cytomegalovirus exposure and HLA in healthy donors. PCR employed 60 Vbeta and 13 Jbeta primers. Sequencing used immunoSEQ multiplex PCR; TCRdb keeps in-frame clones, though not all of them. The data contain 150,000 to 200,000 clones, 81% of them seen just once; the ten biggest clones take up more than 1.5%. Sequencing was performed on PBMCs. Receptors originate from a young man in good health and CMV-seronegative.

The table lists this clone with a count of one. The chain employs TRBV15 and TRBJ2-7; D not certain. The CDR3 contains 13 residues. V dropped 1 base and J dropped 2 bases, with 6 bases sitting between them. Germline-derived CDR1 and CDR2 are LNHNV and YYDKDF (reference sequence). The DNA of the CDR3 is TGTGCCACCAGCAGAGCAACTACCTACGAGCAGTACTTC. Its translation is CATSRATTYEQYF. Full variable domain (rest looked up from reference TRBV15 and TRBJ2-7): DAMVIQNPRYQVTQFGKPVTLSCSQTLNHNVMYWYQQKSSQAPKLLFHYYDKDFNNEADTPDNFQSRRPNTSFCFLDIRSPGLGDTAMYLCATSRATTYEQYFGPGTRLTVT.

The chain has TRBV10-3 and TRBJ2-1; possibly TRBD2 for D (6 bases). Looked up from germline, CDR1 is ENHRY and CDR2 is SYGVKD. CDR3 length equals 14 residues. V lost 2 bases, J lost 4 bases, and 9 bases lay in between. CDR3 protein: CAISERESYNEQFF. For the CDR3, the DNA is TGTGCCATCAGTGAGCGGGAGTCATACAATGAGCAGTTCTTC.

This clone was found once. The rearrangement links TRBV30 to TRBJ2-7; unclear D gene. Germline V gene sequence: CDR1 GTSNPN, CDR2 SVGIG (reference sequence). CDR3 length equals 12 residues. V was shortened by 5 bases and J by 0 bases, with 8 bases between the two germline ends. The CDR3 is CAWDIGSYEQYF. CDR3 sequence (DNA): TGTGCCTGGGACATTGGCTCCTACGAGCAGTACTTC.

The rearrangement links TRBV2 to TRBJ1-6; perhaps TRBD1 as D (5 bases). This CDR3 contains 15 residues. Trimming took off 6 bases at V and 7 bases at J, with 16 bases between the two ends. Germline values: CDR1 SNHLY, CDR2 FYNNEI. The CDR3 bases are TGTGCCAGCAGCTACGGGCCAGGGAGGAATTCACCCCTCCACTTT. It translates to CASSYGPGRNSPLHF.

This sequence joins TRBV4-1 and TRBJ2-1; 9 bases line up with TRBD2. From germline, CDR1 is MGHRA and CDR2 YSYEKL. This CDR3 has 15 residues. The V gene end was trimmed by 3 bases and the J gene end by 4 bases; junction bases not matched to a gene: 4. The CDR3 sequence is CASSQTSGDYNEQFF. CDR3 nucleotides: TGCGCCAGCAGCCAGACTAGCGGAGATTACAATGAGCAGTTCTTC.

The rearrangement uses TRBV4-3 and TRBJ2-5; possible D gene TRBD1, 7 bases. The DNA end is more similar to TRBJ2-7, so the J call may be wrong. Looked up from germline, CDR1 is LGHNA and CDR2 is YSLEER. CDR3 size: 15 residues. CDR3 sequence (DNA): TGCGCCAGCAGCGAGGCAGGGGGGTCACCCTACGAGCAGTACTTC. This encodes CASSEAGGSPYEQYF.

The chain carries TRBV6-5 and TRBJ2-2; D gene unclear. This CDR3 has 15 amino acids. The V end lost 2 bases, the J end lost 2 bases, and 9 bases lay between the germline ends. In germline, CDR1 is MNHEY, CDR2 SVGAGI. In DNA, the CDR3 is TGTGCCAGCAGTTACGAATCGCTAAACACCGGGGAGCTGTTTTTT. Its protein product is CASSYESLNTGELFF.

This chain uses TRBV7-9 with TRBJ2-1, with D tentatively TRBD1 (6 bases). CDR1 and CDR2 (germline): SEHNR, FQNEAQ (reference sequence). The germline V and J ends were trimmed by 6 bases and 7 bases, with 10 bases remaining between them. The CDR3 covers 12 residues. CDR3 DNA: TGTGCCAGCAGTCCACAGGGAAATGAGCAGTTCTTC. It yields the protein CASSPQGNEQFF.

This clone was picked up a small number of times. J is TRBJ1-1 and V is TRBV4-3, with a tentative D call TRBD1 (6 bases). V was shortened by 4 bases and J by 3 bases, with 9 bases between the two germline ends. The CDR3 length is 13 residues. Germline loops: CDR1 LGHNA, CDR2 YSLEER. The CDR3 region is CASSLNRDTEAFF. In DNA, the CDR3 is TGCGCCAGCAGCCTCAACAGGGACACTGAAGCTTTCTTT.

The chain joins TRBV25-1 to TRBJ2-2; no clear D gene. The V end was cut by 0 bases, the J end by 0 bases, with 8 bases between. CDR1 and CDR2 from the germline V gene are MGHDK and SYGVNS. The CDR3 runs to 16 residues. The CDR3 spells CASSEYSVTNTGELFF. CDR3 DNA: TGTGCCAGCAGTGAATATTCAGTCACGAACACCGGGGAGCTGTTTTTT.

The CDR3 DNA reads TGTGCCAGCAGCCGATTTACCACGGACACTGAAGCTTTCTTT. It codes for CASSRFTTDTEAFF. The chain recombines TRBV7-9 with TRBJ1-1; D is unresolved. The CDR3 runs 14 residues. CDR1 SEHNR and CDR2 FQNEAQ come from the germline V gene (reference sequence). The V end lost 5 bases, the J end lost 3 bases, and 13 bases lay between the germline ends.

The rearrangement uses TRBV28 and TRBJ2-2; D is unclear. The CDR3 covers 12 residues. Trimming pared 10 bases from V and 1 base from J, leaving 7 bases between. Germline loops: CDR1 MDHEN, CDR2 SYDVKM. This chain's CDR3 is CATPGNTGELFF. The CDR3 bases are TGTGCCACGCCGGGGAACACCGGGGAGCTGTTTTTT.

This clone was seen a single time. V gene TRBV30 combines with J gene TRBJ1-4; maybe TRBD1 (5 bases). CDR3 length equals 14 residues. Trimming stripped 4 bases from V and 7 bases from J, with 16 bases between. Germline V gene sequence: CDR1 GTSNPN, CDR2 SVGIG (reference sequence). The chain's CDR3 is CAWKPGAGIEKLFF. The CDR3 DNA reads TGTGCCTGGAAGCCTGGGGCAGGGATTGAAAAACTGTTTTTT.

The chain couples TRBV7-6 to TRBJ2-3; tentatively, D is TRBD1 (5 bases). Trimming cost V 4 bases and J 2 bases, with 19 bases left between them. The CDR3 contains 17 residues. Germline loops: CDR1 SGHVS, CDR2 FNYEAQ. The DNA for the CDR3 is TGTGCCAGCAGCTACCATCCCCCCGGACAAATCACAGATACGCAGTATTTT. This encodes CASSYHPPGQITDTQYF.

Comment on this clone: At the DNA level, this CDR3 is encoded by other sequences in the same sample as well. V usage is TRBV30 and J usage is TRBJ1-2; D is perhaps TRBD1 (5 bases). CDR1 and CDR2 (germline): GTSNPN, SVGIG (reference sequence). There are 15 residues in the CDR3. V was pared by 3 bases and J by 7 bases, with 21 bases between. CDR3 loop: CAWSVHRGIIGGYTF. In nucleotides, the CDR3 is TGTGCCTGGAGCGTACATCGGGGGATTATAGGTGGCTACACCTTC.

About this clone itself: Other DNA sequences in this specimen translate into the identical CDR3. This sequence joins TRBV4-3 and TRBJ2-7, with D possibly being TRBD2 (6 bases). There are 16 residues in the CDR3. Germline assignment: CDR1 LGHNA and CDR2 YSLEER. Trimming shortened V by 3 bases and J by 2 bases, and 17 bases separated the two germline ends. The CDR3 here is CASSHSGTGETYEQYF. In DNA, the CDR3 is TGCGCCAGCAGCCACAGCGGAACGGGAGAGACCTACGAGCAGTACTTC.

On this clone itself: Additional DNA sequences in this sample encode the identical CDR3. The chain carries TRBV9 and TRBJ2-1; TRBD2 might be the D (6 bases). Germline V CDR1 and CDR2: SGDLS, YYNGEE. Trimming removed 0 bases at V and 0 bases at J, with 7 bases between. CDR3 size: 15 residues. The CDR3 DNA reads as TGTGCCAGCAGCGTAGACGGGGGCTCCTACAATGAGCAGTTCTTC. This codes for CASSVDGGSYNEQFF.

In its sample, this clone was seen a few times. The chain recombines TRBV2 with TRBJ2-7; 9 positions agree with TRBD1. The V and J ends lost 8 bases and 7 bases, in that order; junction bases with no gene match: 6. The germline gives CDR1 SNHLY, CDR2 FYNNEI. The CDR3 consists of 12 residues. The CDR3 region is CASFTGGREQYF. The CDR3 nucleotides are TGTGCCAGCTTTACAGGGGGCCGAGAGCAGTACTTC. The full variable domain, rest sourced from reference TRBV2 and TRBJ2-7, is EPEVTQTPSHQVTQMGQEVILRCVPISNHLYFYWYRQILGQKVEFLVSFYNNEISEKSEIFDDQFSVERPDGSNFTLKIRSTKLEDSAMYFCASFTGGREQYFGPGTRLTVT.

About this clone: At one end the junction does not follow the germline gene, possibly because of a read error. The chain joins TRBV19 to TRBJ1-2, with D uncertain. CDR3 length: 18 amino acids. Per germline, CDR1 LNHDA and CDR2 SQIVND (reference sequence). This chain's CDR3 is CASNIDLRGQASDYGYTF. Written as DNA, the CDR3 is TGTGCCAGTAATATAGATCTTCGCGGTCAAGCGTCTGACTATGGCTACACCTTC.

The V call is TRBV5-6, the J call TRBJ2-5; D is possibly TRBD1 (5 bases). There are 16 residues in the CDR3. Trimming left V 2 bases short and J 2 bases short, with 16 bases between. In germline, CDR1 is SGHDT, CDR2 YYEEEE. CDR3 sequence reads: CASSFLTARDQETQYF. CDR3 DNA: TGTGCCAGCAGCTTCTTAACCGCCAGGGATCAAGAGACCCAGTACTTC.

This rearrangement joins TRBV7-9 to TRBJ1-5; D remains unclear. The V gene's germline CDR1 is SEHNR and CDR2 FQNEAQ (reference sequence). The CDR3 has 12 amino acids. Trimming removed 5 bases at V and 4 bases at J, with 6 bases between. Here the CDR3 DNA reads TGTGCCAGCAGCCCCGGGAATCAGCCCCAGCATTTT. Translating it yields CASSPGNQPQHF.

This chain joins TRBV5-1 and TRBJ2-3, with a tentative D call TRBD1 (5 bases). Germline V gene sequence: CDR1 SGHRS, CDR2 YFSETQ. This CDR3 is built from 14 residues. V dropped 0 bases and J dropped 2 bases, with 7 bases sitting between them. The CDR3 sequence is CASSLGGFTDTQYF. CDR3 nucleotides: TGCGCCAGCAGCTTGGGGGGCTTCACAGATACGCAGTATTTT. The full variable domain, with the rest looked up from reference TRBV5-1 and TRBJ2-3, is KAGVTQTPRYLIKTRGQQVTLSCSPISGHRSVSWYQQTPGQGLQFLFEYFSETQRNKGNFPGRFSGRQFSNSRSEMNVSTLELGDSALYLCASSLGGFTDTQYFGPGTRLTVL.

The chain recombines TRBV29-1 with TRBJ1-2, with D tentatively TRBD1 (5 bases). Per the germline V gene, CDR1 is SQVTM and CDR2 is ANQGSEA. The germline V and J ends were trimmed by 3 bases and 7 bases, with 15 bases remaining between them. The CDR3 is 13 residues long. The CDR3 DNA follows: TGCAGCGTTGACCGGGGGGACGGGAGTGGCTACACCTTC. Its protein product is CSVDRGDGSGYTF.